This TCR beta chain comes out of a study of CD8+CD57+ T cells in acquired aplastic anemia. Study outcomes and limitations: Patients and controls shared some 30 CD8+ CDR3 sequences, highly expressed in patients.

CDR1 and CDR2 from the germline V gene are SNHLY and FYNNEI. The ends were cut back, 6 bases at V and 8 bases at J, with 14 bases in the middle. The CDR3 extends over 13 amino acids. Points on this clonotype: The antigen is unknown.

For CDR3 and TCR beta VDJ profiling, genomic DNA was the template used. TCRdb independently ran MiXCR on the reads; one entry per CDR3 protein. Among hundreds of thousands of distinct CDR3 sequences listed, less than 35% were seen once. An expansion of CD8+CD57+ cells by flow cytometry had been shown in patients chosen for sequencing. Everyone among the patients had severe acquired aplastic anemia. The chain is built from TRBV2 and TRBJ2-1; D call uncertain. Input material: sorted CD4+, CD8+, or CD8+CD57+ T cells (not recorded which) from PBMCs. This sequence originates from a human donor with aplastic anemia. CDR3 loop: CASSLIGVYEQFF. The CDR3 DNA is TGTGCCAGCAGCTTAATTGGGGTGTATGAGCAGTTCTTC.